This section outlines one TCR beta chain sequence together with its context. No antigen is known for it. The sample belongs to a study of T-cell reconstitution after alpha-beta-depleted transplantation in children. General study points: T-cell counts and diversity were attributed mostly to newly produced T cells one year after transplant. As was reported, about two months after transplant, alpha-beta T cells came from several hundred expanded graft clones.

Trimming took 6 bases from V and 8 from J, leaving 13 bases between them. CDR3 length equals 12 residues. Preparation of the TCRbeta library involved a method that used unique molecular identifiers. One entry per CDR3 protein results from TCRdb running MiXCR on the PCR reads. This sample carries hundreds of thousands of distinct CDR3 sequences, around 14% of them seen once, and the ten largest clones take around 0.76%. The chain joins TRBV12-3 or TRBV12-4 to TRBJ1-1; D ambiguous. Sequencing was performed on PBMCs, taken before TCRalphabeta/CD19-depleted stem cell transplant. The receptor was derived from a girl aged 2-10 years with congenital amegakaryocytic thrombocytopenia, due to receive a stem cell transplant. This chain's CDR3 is CASSQEPREAFF. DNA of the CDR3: TGTGCCAGCAGCCAAGAGCCAAGGGAAGCTTTCTTT.